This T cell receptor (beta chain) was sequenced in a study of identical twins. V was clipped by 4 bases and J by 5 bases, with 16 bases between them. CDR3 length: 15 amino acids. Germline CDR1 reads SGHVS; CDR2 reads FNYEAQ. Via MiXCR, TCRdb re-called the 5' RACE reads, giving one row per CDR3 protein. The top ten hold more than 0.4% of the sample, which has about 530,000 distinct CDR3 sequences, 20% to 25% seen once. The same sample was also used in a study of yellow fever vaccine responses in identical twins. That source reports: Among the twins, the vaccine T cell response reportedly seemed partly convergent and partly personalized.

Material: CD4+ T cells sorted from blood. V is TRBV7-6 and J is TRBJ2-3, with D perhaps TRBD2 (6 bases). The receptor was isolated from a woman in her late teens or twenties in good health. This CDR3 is CASSSGTPAGDTQYF. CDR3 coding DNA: TGTGCCAGCAGCTCCGGGACTCCTGCCGGAGATACGCAGTATTTT.